A single sample gave rise to the 26 T cell receptor beta chains below, sequenced in a study of immune characterization of retroperitoneal liposarcoma. TCRdb re-called the PCR reads through MiXCR, storing one row per CDR3 protein. The sample consists of about 6,600 distinct CDR3 sequences, roughly 29% of them appearing once. Sequenced material: tumor tissue. The receptors derive from a female donor with retroperitoneal liposarcoma.

This clonotype has only a few counts. This may arise from a read error, as a much more abundant clone is one base away. The J gene is TRBJ2-1, the V gene TRBV7-8; D ambiguous. The DNA end is a closer match to TRBJ2-7, so the J assignment may be wrong. Germline values: CDR1 SGHVS, CDR2 FQNEAQ. This CDR3 has 15 amino acids. The CDR3 region has the DNA TGTGCCAGCAGCTTAGCCATCAGGATCTACAATGAGCAGTACTTC. As protein: CASSLAIRIYNEQYF.

The chain uses TRBV7-8 and TRBJ2-2, with D possibly being TRBD2 (6 bases). Germline V CDR1 and CDR2: SGHVS, FQNEAQ. V was clipped by 2 bases and J by 1 base, with 14 bases between them. The CDR3 is 17 residues long. CDR3 bases: TGTGCCAGCAGCTTACCGACCCAAGCGGGGAACACCGGGGAGCTGTTTTTT. This codes for CASSLPTQAGNTGELFF.

The rearrangement links TRBV6-1 to TRBJ2-4; maybe TRBD1 (6 bases). This CDR3 comprises 16 residues. Trimming shortened V by 2 bases and J by 0 bases, and 11 bases separated the two germline ends. The germline CDR1 and CDR2 sequences are MNHNS and SASEGT. CDR3 DNA: TGTGCCAGCAGTGAACAGGGGAACCTAGCCAAAAACATTCAGTACTTC. Residues: CASSEQGNLAKNIQYF.

This clonotype was found a few times. The chain employs TRBV12-3 or TRBV12-4 and TRBJ2-1; possibly TRBD1 for D (6 bases). TRBJ2-7 explains the end of the DNA better; the J call may be wrong. This CDR3 spans 14 amino acids. This CDR3 reads CASSLDRSSYEQYF. CDR3 sequence (DNA): TGTGCCAGCAGTTTGGACAGAAGCTCCTACGAGCAGTACTTC.

A single count supports this clonotype. The rearrangement joins TRBV10-1 to TRBJ2-5, with 10 bases aligning to TRBD1. Germline V lookup: CDR1 WNHNN, CDR2 SYGVQD (reference sequence). Trimming cost V 8 bases and J 4 bases; bases outside gene matches: 7. The CDR3 totals 14 residues. The CDR3 DNA follows: TGCGCCAGCGGGGAGGACAGGGGGAGAGAGACCCAGTACTTC. It is translated as CASGEDRGRETQYF.

Regarding this clonotype: The missing conserved phenylalanine or tryptophan at the end of this CDR3 makes a read error likely. The J gene is TRBJ2-3, the V gene TRBV6-6; 8 nucleotides agree with TRBD1. The junction had 10 bases not matched to a gene; V was cut back by 5 bases and J by 3 bases. Germline CDR1 MNHNY, CDR2 SVGAGI (reference sequence). The CDR3 runs 16 residues. CDR3: CASSLEDRVSTDTQYC. In nucleotides, the CDR3 is TGTGCCAGCAGTCTTGAGGACAGGGTCAGTACAGATACGCAGTATTGT.

This clonotype has ten or more counts. This chain joins TRBV6-1 and TRBJ1-4; D call uncertain. The CDR3 runs to 16 residues. V was cut by 4 bases and J by 2 bases, with 14 bases left in between. Germline lookup yields CDR1 MNHNS and CDR2 SASEGT. The CDR3 spells CASSALSPGTNEKLFF. CDR3 sequence (DNA): TGTGCCAGCAGTGCCCTGTCCCCTGGGACTAATGAAAAACTGTTTTTT.

In this sample, this clonotype turned up many times. The V and J genes are TRBV6-1 and TRBJ2-5, with TRBD2 matching over 15 bases. Germline trimming cut 5 bases from V and 6 bases from J; bases unmatched to any gene: 10. Germline assignment: CDR1 MNHNS and CDR2 SASEGT. CDR3 length equals 17 residues. The CDR3: CASSSPGLAGGKKTQYF. Written as DNA, the CDR3 is TGTGCCAGCAGTTCCCCAGGACTAGCGGGAGGGAAAAAGACCCAGTACTTC.

This clonotype was observed many times. This chain links TRBV11-2 with TRBJ2-1, with unresolved D. V was trimmed by 3 bases and J by 6 bases, leaving 12 bases between them. This CDR3 has 14 residues. Germline V gives CDR1 SGHAT, CDR2 FQNNGV. The CDR3 region has the DNA TGTGCCAGCAGCTTGTCCGTCCGAGCCAATGAGCAGTTCTTC. This gives the protein CASSLSVRANEQFF.

The chain has TRBV6-1 and TRBJ2-4; the match to TRBD1 covers 10 bases. Germline CDR1 is MNHNS and CDR2 is SASEGT. CDR3 length: 14 residues. V gave up 5 bases and J gave up 4 bases; unmatched junction bases: 2. CDR3 region: CASSSDRGKNIQYF. The CDR3 nucleotides are TGTGCCAGCAGTTCGGACAGGGGGAAAAACATTCAGTACTTC.

This clonotype is categorized as medium-sized. The chain has TRBV6-6 and TRBJ1-2; D gene ambiguous. Between the trimmed V and J ends, which lost 0 bases and 3 bases, there was a span of 8 bases. The CDR3 runs to 14 residues. Germline CDR1 is MNHNY and CDR2 is SVGAGI (reference sequence). CDR3 region: CASSYSGRYYGYTF. CDR3 DNA sequence: TGTGCCAGCAGTTACTCGGGCAGATACTATGGCTACACCTTC.

This clonotype was counted between two and nine times. The rearrangement links TRBV4-1 to TRBJ2-1, with 7 bases matching TRBD2. The DNA end lines up better with TRBJ2-7; the J call may be wrong. The CDR3 loop spans 16 amino acids. Germline V CDR1 and CDR2: MGHRA, YSYEKL. CDR3 sequence (DNA): TGCGCCAGCAGCCAAGACTTCGCTAGCGGAGACTACGAGCAGTACTTC. This gives the protein CASSQDFASGDYEQYF.

The chain couples TRBV6-1 to TRBJ1-1; no clear D gene. CDR1 and CDR2 from the germline V gene are MNHNS and SASEGT. V lost 9 bases, J lost 3 bases, and 14 bases lay in between. This CDR3 contains 13 residues. CDR3 nucleotide sequence: TGTGCCAGTAGTCCCTCCCTCCACACTGAAGCTTTCTTT. Encoded protein: CASSPSLHTEAFF.

The V call is TRBV6-1, the J call TRBJ2-4, with D uncertain. The CDR3 covers 13 residues. Trimming removed 0 bases at V and 13 bases at J, with 13 bases between. Germline CDR1 MNHNS, CDR2 SASEGT. The CDR3 region is CASSEAIGIEQYF. The CDR3 nucleotides are TGTGCCAGCAGTGAAGCGATAGGGATTGAGCAGTACTTC.

The chain employs TRBV6-1 and TRBJ2-1; 9 nucleotides agree with TRBD2. The germline CDR1 and CDR2 sequences are MNHNS and SASEGT. This CDR3 has 15 residues. The junction had 5 bases not matched to a gene; V was cut back by 8 bases and J by 0 bases. The CDR3, as DNA: TGTGCCAGCCGACTAGCGGAAAGCTCCTACAATGAGCAGTTCTTC. This encodes CASRLAESSYNEQFF.

This clonotype was detected ten times or more. J is TRBJ2-7 and V is TRBV6-1, with a weak D call TRBD2 (5 bases). Trimming took 6 bases from V and 6 from J, leaving 18 bases between them. From germline, CDR1 is MNHNS and CDR2 SASEGT. The CDR3 length is 14 residues. The CDR3 DNA reads as TGTGCCAGCAGCACGGACTTTCGAGGCAGCGAGCAGTACTTC. As protein: CASSTDFRGSEQYF.

In its sample, this clonotype was seen a few times. The chain recombines TRBV5-1 with TRBJ2-1; TRBD1 is a possible D gene (6 bases). The CDR3 contains 13 residues. Germline CDR1 SGHRS, CDR2 YFSETQ. The V end was cut by 4 bases, the J end by 5 bases, with 10 bases between. CDR3 loop: CASSRDKNNEQFF. In nucleotides, the CDR3 is TGCGCCAGCAGCCGGGACAAAAACAATGAGCAGTTCTTC.

The J gene is TRBJ2-7, the V gene TRBV7-8; D gene uncertain. Germline V gene data show CDR1 as SGHVS and CDR2 as FQNEAQ. V was trimmed by 1 base and J by 4 bases, leaving 8 bases between them. The CDR3 consists of 13 residues. CDR3 sequence reads: CASSLEQSYEQYF. DNA of the CDR3: TGTGCCAGCAGCTTAGAACAGAGTTACGAGCAGTACTTC.

This clonotype was observed many times. The chain combines TRBV12-3 or TRBV12-4 with TRBJ2-5; the D call may be TRBD1 or TRBD2 (5 bases each). Trimming stripped 6 bases from V and 1 base from J, with 9 bases between. The CDR3 runs to 13 residues. CDR3 DNA sequence: TGTGCCAGCAGCCCCGGGGCCCAAGAGACCCAGTACTTC. It is translated as CASSPGAQETQYF.

The chain combines TRBV7-2 with TRBJ2-3, with D uncertain. Germline V gene data show CDR1 as SGHTA and CDR2 as FQGNSA. Between the trimmed V and J ends, which lost 5 bases and 7 bases, there was a span of 10 bases. This CDR3 comprises 12 residues. CDR3 nucleotide sequence: TGTGCCAGCAGCGCCGACTGGAATACGCAGTATTTT. This codes for CASSADWNTQYF. The full variable domain, its missing parts supplied by reference TRBV7-2 and TRBJ2-3, is GAGVSQSPSNKVTEKGKDVELRCDPISGHTALYWYRQSLGQGLEFLIYFQGNSAPDKSGLPSDRFSAERTGGSVSTLTIQRTQQEDSAVYLCASSADWNTQYFGPGTRLTVL.

In this sample, this clonotype turned up many times. The rearrangement links TRBV19 to TRBJ2-1; 12 positions match TRBD2. The CDR3 covers 16 residues. Germline CDR1 reads LNHDA; CDR2 reads SQIVND (reference sequence). Trimming at V came to 6 bases and at J to 4 bases, leaving 7 bases not matched to a gene. The CDR3 DNA is TGTGCCAGTAGCGCCTCCGGACTAGCGGGGTACAATGAGCAGTTCTTC. Translating gives CASSASGLAGYNEQFF. Full variable domain (missing parts from reference TRBV19 and TRBJ2-1): DGGITQSPKYLFRKEGQNVTLSCEQNLNHDAMYWYRQDPGQGLRLIYYSQIVNDFQKGDIAEGYSVSREKKESFPLTVTSAQKNPTAFYLCASSASGLAGYNEQFFGPGTRLTVL.

The rearrangement links TRBV18 to TRBJ1-4; D gene unclear. Germline V gene data show CDR1 as KGHSH and CDR2 as LQKENI. The CDR3 has 16 residues. V was cut by 4 bases and J by 5 bases, with 17 bases left in between. In nucleotides, the CDR3 is TGTGCCAGCTCACTCTCGGACCCCTCCAGCAATGAAAAACTGTTTTTT. Encoded protein: CASSLSDPSSNEKLFF.

This clonotype qualifies as medium-sized. The chain joins TRBV6-6 to TRBJ2-3; D gene uncertain. Trimming removed 0 bases at V and 4 bases at J, with 14 bases between. The CDR3 consists of 16 residues. The V gene's germline CDR1 is MNHNY and CDR2 SVGAGI (reference sequence). The CDR3 is CASSYSPASPPDTQYF. As DNA, the CDR3 is TGTGCCAGCAGTTACTCCCCTGCTTCCCCGCCAGATACGCAGTATTTT.

The rearrangement joins TRBV6-6 to TRBJ2-1, with TRBD2 matching over 10 bases. The germline V gene has CDR1 MNHNY and CDR2 SVGAGI (reference sequence). The CDR3 runs 15 residues. V shed 4 bases, J shed 10 bases, and the junction held 10 bases outside the gene matches. The chain's CDR3 is CASSSPGLANYEQFF. The CDR3 region has the DNA TGTGCCAGCAGTTCCCCGGGACTAGCGAACTACGAGCAGTTCTTC.

The chain links TRBV5-3 to TRBJ2-3; unclear D gene. TRBV5-3 is treated as an ORF (open reading frame) with a function not yet certain. Trimming took off 10 bases at V and 2 bases at J, with 20 bases between the two ends. The CDR3 is made up of 15 amino acids. DNA for the CDR3: TGTGCCTTCCGGGCAGAATATACTTCCACAGATACGCAGTATTTT. This encodes CAFRAEYTSTDTQYF.

As regards this clonotype: A read error is possible here, since a much larger clone lies one base away. This chain connects TRBV10-3 to TRBJ2-1; D could derive from TRBD1 or TRBD2 (9 bases each). The germline gives CDR1 ENHRY, CDR2 SYGVKD. The CDR3 consists of 17 residues. V lost 6 bases to trimming and J lost 10 bases, with 28 bases between them. CDR3 nucleotide sequence: TGTGCCATCAGGGGACAGGGAAGAGTTAGCGGGAGTTACGAGCAGTTCTTC. Protein product: CAIRGQGRVSGSYEQFF.